A selection of T cell receptor beta chains follows, all from one sample in a study of early T cells in non-severe SARS-CoV-2 infection. In TCRdb, the 5' RACE reads were re-called with MiXCR into one record per CDR3 protein. The sample has over 25,000 distinct CDR3 sequences, about 8.6% seen once. The sample comprised whole blood. The receptors originated from an adult who was a healthcare worker with PCR-confirmed SARS-CoV-2 infection or an uninfected control (not recorded which). CDR3s include the opening cysteine and the closing phenylalanine or tryptophan. A D gene is named only where the DNA matches it firmly. Not all rows give a size; the values are once, few, many and, for expanded clones, a class.

CDR3 DNA,CDR3 protein,D gene,J gene,clone size,V gene
TGTGCCAGCAGTTACTCACCCCTCCTGGGGGCGAACACTGAAGCTTTCTTT,CASSYSPLLGANTEAFF,NA,TRBJ1-1,NA,TRBV6-6
TGCAGTGCGACCGGGGGGCCTCACCTCAGCGAGACCCAGTACTTC,CSATGGPHLSETQYF,NA,TRBJ2-5,NA,TRBV20-1
TGTGCCAGCAGCAAAAGGGGAAGGGACGATCAGCCCCAGCATTTT,CASSKRGRDDQPQHF,NA,TRBJ1-5,NA,TRBV9
TGTGCCAGCAGTGGAGCCTACAATGAGCAGTTCTTC,CASSGAYNEQFF,NA,TRBJ2-1,many,TRBV6-2/TRBV6-3
TGCAGCGTTGTAGTCGGCGATCAGCCCCAGCATTTT,CSVVVGDQPQHF,NA,TRBJ1-5,many,TRBV29-1
TGTGCCAGCAGCCCCATGTCGGGGGGTAACTATGGCTACACCTTC,CASSPMSGGNYGYTF,NA,TRBJ1-2,many,TRBV7-3
TGTGCCAGCAGTTCAACGCGGACAGGGCTGTTTTTT,CASSSTRTGLFF,TRBD1,TRBJ1-4,many,TRBV6-2/TRBV6-3
TGTGCCAGCAGATTCCCGAACACTGAAGCTTTCTTT,CASRFPNTEAFF,NA,TRBJ1-1,few,TRBV6-5
TGTGCCAGCCCTGCCGACACCGGGGAGCTGTTTTTT,CASPADTGELFF,NA,TRBJ2-2,NA,TRBV6-1
TGTGCCATCAGTGATGTTAATGAGCAGTTCTTC,CAISDVNEQFF,NA,TRBJ2-1,few,TRBV10-3
TGCAGTGCTAGTGGTTTTGGTCAGCCCCAGCATTTT,CSASGFGQPQHF,NA,TRBJ1-5,many,TRBV20-1
TGTGCCAGCACCCCCAGCCTAGGGGACACTGAAGCTTTCTTT,CASTPSLGDTEAFF,NA,TRBJ1-1,many,TRBV12-3/TRBV12-4
TGTGCCAGCAGCTTAGAGTTAGCGGGGTTCCAGTTCTTC,CASSLELAGFQFF,TRBD2,TRBJ2-1,many,TRBV7-2
TGTGCCAGCAGCTTAGAGGGACAGGGTCGAAAACTGTTTTTT,CASSLEGQGRKLFF,TRBD1,TRBJ1-4,few,TRBV7-9
TGTGCCAGCAGCTTAGCAACTAGAGACGGAGAGCAGTACTTC,CASSLATRDGEQYF,NA,TRBJ2-7,many,TRBV7-8
TGTGCCAGCAGTTACTGGGGACAGGTCCGGCAGACCCAGTACTTC,CASSYWGQVRQTQYF,TRBD1,TRBJ2-5,many,TRBV6-2/TRBV6-3
TGTGCCAGCAGCGTAGAATCACTCAGCTCTGGGGCCAACGTCCTGACTTTC,CASSVESLSSGANVLTF,NA,TRBJ2-6,many,TRBV9
TGCAGCGACAGCGGGACTTCTCCCTACAATGAGCAGTTCTTC,CSDSGTSPYNEQFF,TRBD2,TRBJ2-1,medium-sized,TRBV29-1
TGTGCCAGCAGCACGGGGGTTGGAGGACAGCCCCAGCATTTT,CASSTGVGGQPQHF,NA,TRBJ1-5,NA,TRBV13
TGTGCCATAGGACGGGAGCAGTACTTC,CAIGREQYF,NA,TRBJ2-7,few,TRBV10-3
TGTGCCAGCTCGGAATCGACAGGCTCTAATGAAAAACTGTTTTTT,CASSESTGSNEKLFF,NA,TRBJ1-4,few,TRBV18
TGTGCCAGCAGTTTAGTCGACAGGGCTAATCAGCCCCAGCATTTT,CASSLVDRANQPQHF,TRBD1,TRBJ1-5,many,TRBV12-3/TRBV12-4
TGCGCCAGCAGCTTGGGAAGGGACCAGCCCCAGCATTTT,CASSLGRDQPQHF,NA,TRBJ1-5,many,TRBV5-1
TGTGCCAGCAGCCAAATTACGGACGTCTATGGCTACACCTTC,CASSQITDVYGYTF,NA,TRBJ1-2,few,TRBV3-1
TGTGCCAGCAGCCCCCTGTTTCGCACAGATACGCAGTATTTT,CASSPLFRTDTQYF,NA,TRBJ2-3,many,TRBV7-2
TGTGCCAGCAGTTACGCGGGACAACCTTCTATGCAGTACTTC,CASSYAGQPSMQYF,NA,TRBJ2-7,NA,TRBV6-2/TRBV6-3
TGCGCCAGCAGCCAAGGCGACGGACTAAACGCAGATACGCAGTATTTT,CASSQGDGLNADTQYF,NA,TRBJ2-3,many,TRBV4-3
TGTGCCAGCAGCTTGGTACTAGCGGGCATCGACACCGGGGAGCTGTTTTTT,CASSLVLAGIDTGELFF,TRBD2,TRBJ2-2,NA,TRBV5-4
TGCAGCGTTCTATGGGGGCACAATGAGCAGTTCTTC,CSVLWGHNEQFF,NA,TRBJ2-1,many,TRBV29-1
TGCGCCAGCAGCCCCCTGGGCGGGGGAGGGGCAGATACGCAGTATTTT,CASSPLGGGGADTQYF,TRBD2,TRBJ2-3,few,TRBV5-1
TGTGCCAGCCGGAAGGGGAATCAGCCCCAGCATTTT,CASRKGNQPQHF,NA,TRBJ1-5,few,TRBV6-2/TRBV6-3
TGCAGCGTAGATACGGGACAGAACTATGGCTACACCTTC,CSVDTGQNYGYTF,TRBD1,TRBJ1-2,many,TRBV29-1
TGCAGCGAAACTGAGTACGCCACCACAGATACGCAGTATTTT,CSETEYATTDTQYF,NA,TRBJ2-3,many,TRBV29-1
TGTGCCAGCAGCCATCTCCCTGAAGCTTTCTTT,CASSHLPEAFF,NA,TRBJ1-1,many,TRBV7-9
TGCGCCAGCAGTGAGGGCAGGGGGAATTCACCCCTCCACTTT,CASSEGRGNSPLHF,TRBD1,TRBJ1-6,many,TRBV10-2
TGTGCCAGCAGCTTAGCGCTATTAGGGGGGGAGACCCAGTACTTC,CASSLALLGGETQYF,NA,TRBJ2-5,NA,TRBV7-6
TGTGCCAGCAGTCCCCGGGGCCCGGGAGGCATTCAGTACTTC,CASSPRGPGGIQYF,TRBD2,TRBJ2-4,many,TRBV27
TGTGCCAGCAGCACGCTAGCAACCGGGGAGCTGTTTTTT,CASSTLATGELFF,NA,TRBJ2-2,NA,TRBV7-6
TGTGCCAGCAGTGGGCTGGGGGGTGAGCAGTTCTTC,CASSGLGGEQFF,NA,TRBJ2-1,many,TRBV2
TGCGCCAGCAGCTTGGGCGATAGTGCCTCCCGGGGTGAAAAACTGTTTTTT,CASSLGDSASRGEKLFF,NA,TRBJ1-4,NA,TRBV5-1